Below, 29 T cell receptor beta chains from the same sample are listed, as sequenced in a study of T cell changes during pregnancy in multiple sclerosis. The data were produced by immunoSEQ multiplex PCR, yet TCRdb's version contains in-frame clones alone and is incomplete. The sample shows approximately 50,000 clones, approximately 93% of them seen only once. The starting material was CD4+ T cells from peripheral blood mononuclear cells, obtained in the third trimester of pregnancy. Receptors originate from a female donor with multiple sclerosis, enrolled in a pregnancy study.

The chain's CDR3 is CASSLLRTGGAGEQYF. DNA of the CDR3: TGTGCCAGCAGCTTATTAAGGACAGGGGGCGCGGGCGAGCAGTACTTC. The chain couples TRBV5-4 to TRBJ2-7; 11 nucleotides line up with TRBD1. Germline V gene lookup returns CDR1 SGHNT and CDR2 YYREEE (reference sequence). J gave up 6 bases and V 2 bases, and 10 bases lay outside the gene matches. CDR3 length: 16 residues. The complete variable domain, with remaining parts taken from reference TRBV5-4 and TRBJ2-7, reads ETGVTQSPTHLIKTRGQQVTLRCSSQSGHNTVSWYQQALGQGPQFIFQYYREEENGRGNFPPRFSGLQFPNYSSELNVNALELDDSALYLCASSLLRTGGAGEQYFGPGTRLTVT.

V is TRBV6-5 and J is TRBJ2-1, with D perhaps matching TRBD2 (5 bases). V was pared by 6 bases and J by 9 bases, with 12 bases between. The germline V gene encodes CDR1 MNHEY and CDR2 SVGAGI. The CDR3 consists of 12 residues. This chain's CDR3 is CASSDYGLEQFF. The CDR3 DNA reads TGTGCCAGCAGCGACTATGGTCTTGAGCAGTTCTTC.

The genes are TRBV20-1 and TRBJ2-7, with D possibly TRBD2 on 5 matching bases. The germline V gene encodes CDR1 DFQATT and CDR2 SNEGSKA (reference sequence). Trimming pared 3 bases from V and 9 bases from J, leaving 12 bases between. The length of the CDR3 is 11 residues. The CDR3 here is CSASRGFGQYF. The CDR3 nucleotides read TGCAGTGCTAGCCGCGGGTTTGGGCAGTACTTC.

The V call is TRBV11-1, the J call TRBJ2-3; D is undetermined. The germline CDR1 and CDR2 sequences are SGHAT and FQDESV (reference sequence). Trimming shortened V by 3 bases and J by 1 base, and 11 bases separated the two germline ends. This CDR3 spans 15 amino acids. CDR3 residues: CASSFVLGGTDTQYF. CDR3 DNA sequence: TGTGCCAGCAGCTTCGTACTCGGAGGCACAGATACGCAGTATTTT.

The CDR3 loop reads CASSPGGQKSQETQYF. The CDR3 DNA sequence: TGTGCCAGCTCACCAGGGGGACAGAAAAGCCAAGAGACCCAGTACTTC. The J gene is TRBJ2-5, the V gene TRBV18; 7 bases are shared with TRBD1. Per the germline V gene, CDR1 is KGHSH and CDR2 is LQKENI. V trimming: 2 bases; J trimming: 1 base; junction bases outside the gene matches: 7. The CDR3 sequence is 16 residues long. The full variable domain, with the rest looked up from reference TRBV18 and TRBJ2-5, is NAGVMQNPRHLVRRRGQEARLRCSPMKGHSHVYWYRQLPEEGLKFMVYLQKENIIDESGMPKERFSAEFPKEGPSILRIQQVVRGDSAAYFCASSPGGQKSQETQYFGPGTRLLVL.

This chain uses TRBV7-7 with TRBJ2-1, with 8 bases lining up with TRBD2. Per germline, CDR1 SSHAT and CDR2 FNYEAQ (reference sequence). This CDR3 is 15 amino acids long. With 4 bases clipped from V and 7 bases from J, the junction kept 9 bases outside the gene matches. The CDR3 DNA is TGTGCCAGCAGCTCCCTCGGGGGGGGGCCAAATGAGCAGTTCTTC. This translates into CASSSLGGGPNEQFF.

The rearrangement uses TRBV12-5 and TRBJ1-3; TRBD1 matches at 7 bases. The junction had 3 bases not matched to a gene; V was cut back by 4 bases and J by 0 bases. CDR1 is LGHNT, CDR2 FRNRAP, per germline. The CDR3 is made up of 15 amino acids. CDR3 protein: CASGYSGGSGNTIYF. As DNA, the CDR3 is TGTGCTAGTGGTTACTCAGGGGGCTCTGGAAACACCATATATTTT.

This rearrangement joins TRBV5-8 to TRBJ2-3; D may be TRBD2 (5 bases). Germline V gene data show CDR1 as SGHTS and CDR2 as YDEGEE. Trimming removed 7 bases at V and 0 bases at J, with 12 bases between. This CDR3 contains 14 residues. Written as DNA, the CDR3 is TGTGCCAGCCTAATGGGGAGAAGCACAGATACGCAGTATTTT. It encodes CASLMGRSTDTQYF.

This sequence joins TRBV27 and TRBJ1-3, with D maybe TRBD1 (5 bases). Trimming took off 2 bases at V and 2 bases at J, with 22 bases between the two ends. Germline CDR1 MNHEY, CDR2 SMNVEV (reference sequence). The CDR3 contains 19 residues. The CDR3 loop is CASSLGFVGRVFAGNTIYF. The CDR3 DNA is TGTGCCAGCAGTTTAGGTTTCGTCGGCAGGGTGTTCGCTGGAAACACCATATATTTT.

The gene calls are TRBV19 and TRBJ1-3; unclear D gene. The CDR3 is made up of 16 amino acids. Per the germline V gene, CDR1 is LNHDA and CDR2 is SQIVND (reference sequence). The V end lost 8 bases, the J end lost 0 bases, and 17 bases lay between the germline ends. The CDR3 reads CASSNPYRLSGNTIYF. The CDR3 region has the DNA TGTGCCAGTTCCAACCCCTACCGCCTCTCTGGAAACACCATATATTTT.

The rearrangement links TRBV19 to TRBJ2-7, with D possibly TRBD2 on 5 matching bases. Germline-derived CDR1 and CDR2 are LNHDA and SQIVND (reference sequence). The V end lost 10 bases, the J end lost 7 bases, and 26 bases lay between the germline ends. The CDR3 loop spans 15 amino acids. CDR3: CATSRVSGSTLEQYF. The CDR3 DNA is TGTGCCACCTCACGAGTATCGGGGAGTACGCTAGAGCAGTACTTC. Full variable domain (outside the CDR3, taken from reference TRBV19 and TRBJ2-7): DGGITQSPKYLFRKEGQNVTLSCEQNLNHDAMYWYRQDPGQGLRLIYYSQIVNDFQKGDIAEGYSVSREKKESFPLTVTSAQKNPTAFYLCATSRVSGSTLEQYFGPGTRLTVT.

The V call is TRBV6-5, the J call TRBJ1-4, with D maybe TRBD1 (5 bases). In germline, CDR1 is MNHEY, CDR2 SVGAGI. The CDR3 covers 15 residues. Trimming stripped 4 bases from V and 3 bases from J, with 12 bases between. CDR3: CASSSGKRSNEKLFF. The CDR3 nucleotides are TGTGCCAGCAGTTCAGGGAAACGGTCTAATGAAAAACTGTTTTTT.

CDR3 in DNA: TGTGCCAGCAGTGAAGATCACAGCTCCTACGAGCAGTACTTC. Translated, it gives CASSEDHSSYEQYF. The chain uses TRBV6-1 and TRBJ2-7; D gene uncertain. Between the trimmed V and J ends, which lost 1 base and 0 bases, there was a span of 7 bases. This CDR3 is built from 14 residues. Germline CDR1 and CDR2: MNHNS and SASEGT.

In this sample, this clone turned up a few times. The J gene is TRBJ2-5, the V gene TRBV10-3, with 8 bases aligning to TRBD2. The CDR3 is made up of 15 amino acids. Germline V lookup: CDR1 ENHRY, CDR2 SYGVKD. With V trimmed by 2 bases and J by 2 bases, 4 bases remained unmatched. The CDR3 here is CAISERTGGQETQYF. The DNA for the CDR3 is TGTGCCATCAGTGAGAGGACGGGAGGGCAAGAGACCCAGTACTTC.

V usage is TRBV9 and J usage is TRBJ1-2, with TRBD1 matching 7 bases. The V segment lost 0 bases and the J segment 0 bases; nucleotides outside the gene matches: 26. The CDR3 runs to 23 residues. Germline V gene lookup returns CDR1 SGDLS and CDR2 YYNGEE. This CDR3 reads CASSVDWTGTGASPRGSNYGYTF. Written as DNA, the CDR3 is TGTGCCAGCAGCGTAGATTGGACGGGAACAGGGGCCTCTCCCAGGGGATCTAACTATGGCTACACCTTC.

CDR3 sequence (DNA): TGTGCCAGCAGTTACGGTCGACAGACGGAGACCCAGTACTTC. Translating gives CASSYGRQTETQYF. The rearrangement links TRBV6-6 to TRBJ2-5, with TRBD1 as a possible D gene (5 bases). Trimming took 2 bases from V and 5 from J, leaving 12 bases between them. CDR1 and CDR2 (germline): MNHNY, SVGAGI (reference sequence). This CDR3 has 14 residues.

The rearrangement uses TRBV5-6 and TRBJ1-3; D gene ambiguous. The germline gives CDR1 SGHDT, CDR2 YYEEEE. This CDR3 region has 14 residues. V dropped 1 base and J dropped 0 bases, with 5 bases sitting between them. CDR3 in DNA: TGTGCCAGCAGCTTGAGGAGCTCTGGAAACACCATATATTTT. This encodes CASSLRSSGNTIYF.

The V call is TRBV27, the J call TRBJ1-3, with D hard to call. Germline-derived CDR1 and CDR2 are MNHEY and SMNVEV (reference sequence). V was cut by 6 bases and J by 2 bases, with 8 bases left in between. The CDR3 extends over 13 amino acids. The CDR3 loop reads CASRRRTGNTIYF. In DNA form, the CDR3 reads TGTGCCAGCAGGAGGAGGACTGGAAACACCATATATTTT.

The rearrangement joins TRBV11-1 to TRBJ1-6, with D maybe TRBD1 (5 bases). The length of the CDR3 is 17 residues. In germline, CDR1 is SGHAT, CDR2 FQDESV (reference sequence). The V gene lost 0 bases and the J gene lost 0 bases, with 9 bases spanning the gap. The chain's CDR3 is CASSLADSVSYNSPLHF. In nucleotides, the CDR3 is TGTGCCAGCAGCTTAGCCGACAGTGTCTCCTATAATTCACCCCTCCACTTT.

The CDR3 region is CASKGGVFWAFF. CDR3 DNA: TGTGCCTCTAAAGGAGGGGTTTTCTGGGCTTTCTTT. V and J are TRBV30 and TRBJ1-1; weak D call: TRBD1 (5 bases). The CDR3 contains 12 residues. V gave up 7 bases and J gave up 11 bases, with 20 bases separating them. CDR1 and CDR2 from the germline V gene are GTSNPN and SVGIG (reference sequence).

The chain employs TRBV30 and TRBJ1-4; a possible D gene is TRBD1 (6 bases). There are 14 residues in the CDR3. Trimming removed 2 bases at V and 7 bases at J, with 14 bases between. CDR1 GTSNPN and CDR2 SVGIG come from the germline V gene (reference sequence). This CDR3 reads CAWSHRVVGEKLFF. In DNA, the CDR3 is TGTGCCTGGAGTCACAGGGTCGTCGGTGAAAAACTGTTTTTT. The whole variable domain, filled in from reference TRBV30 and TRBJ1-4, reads SQTIHQWPATLVQPVGSPLSLECTVEGTSNPNLYWYRQAAGRGLQLLFYSVGIGQISSEVPQNLSASRPQDRQFILSSKKLLLSDSGFYLCAWSHRVVGEKLFFGSGTQLSVL.

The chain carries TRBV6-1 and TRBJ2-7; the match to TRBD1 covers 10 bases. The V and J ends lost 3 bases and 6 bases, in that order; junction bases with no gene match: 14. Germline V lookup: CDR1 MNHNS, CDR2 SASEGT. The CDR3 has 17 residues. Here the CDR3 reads CASSDYSGTGDDGEQYF. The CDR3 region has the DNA TGTGCCAGCAGTGACTATTCCGGGACAGGGGACGACGGCGAGCAGTACTTC.

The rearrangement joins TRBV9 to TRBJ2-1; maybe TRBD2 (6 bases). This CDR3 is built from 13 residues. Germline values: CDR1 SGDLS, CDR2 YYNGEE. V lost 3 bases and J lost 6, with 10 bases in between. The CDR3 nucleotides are TGTGCCAGCAGCGGGAGGGCCCTCAATGAGCAGTTCTTC. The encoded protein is CASSGRALNEQFF.

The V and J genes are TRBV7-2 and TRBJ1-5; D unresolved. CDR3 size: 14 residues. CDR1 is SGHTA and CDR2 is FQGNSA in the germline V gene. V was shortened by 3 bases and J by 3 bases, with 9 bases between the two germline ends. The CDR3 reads CASSLRHPNQPQHF. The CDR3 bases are TGTGCCAGCAGCTTGAGACACCCCAATCAGCCCCAGCATTTT.

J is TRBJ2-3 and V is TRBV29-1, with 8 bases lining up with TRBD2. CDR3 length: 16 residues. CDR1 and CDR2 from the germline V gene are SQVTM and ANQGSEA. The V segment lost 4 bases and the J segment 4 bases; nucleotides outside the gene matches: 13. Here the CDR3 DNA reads TGCAGCGTTGTTTTCGTCAGCGGGAGTCGCCCAGATACGCAGTATTTT. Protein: CSVVFVSGSRPDTQYF.

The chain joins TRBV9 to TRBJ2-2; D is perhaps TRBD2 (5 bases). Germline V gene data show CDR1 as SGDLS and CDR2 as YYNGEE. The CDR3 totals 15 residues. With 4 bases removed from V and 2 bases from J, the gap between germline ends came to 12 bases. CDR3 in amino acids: CASSSGNPNTGELFF. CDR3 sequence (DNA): TGTGCCAGCAGCTCCGGGAACCCAAACACCGGGGAGCTGTTTTTT.

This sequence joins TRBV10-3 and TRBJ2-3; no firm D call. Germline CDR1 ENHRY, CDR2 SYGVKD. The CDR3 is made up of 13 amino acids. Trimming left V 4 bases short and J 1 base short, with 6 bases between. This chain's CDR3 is CAISGAGTDTQYF. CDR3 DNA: TGTGCCATCAGTGGCGCTGGCACAGATACGCAGTATTTT.

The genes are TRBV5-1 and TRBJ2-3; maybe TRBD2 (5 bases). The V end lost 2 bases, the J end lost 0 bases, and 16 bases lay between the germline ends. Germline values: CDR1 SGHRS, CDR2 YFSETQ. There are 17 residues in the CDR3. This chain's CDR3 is CASSFGGGSSSTDTQYF. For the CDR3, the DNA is TGCGCCAGCAGCTTTGGAGGTGGGAGCTCTAGCACAGATACGCAGTATTTT. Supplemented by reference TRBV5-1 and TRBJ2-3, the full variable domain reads KAGVTQTPRYLIKTRGQQVTLSCSPISGHRSVSWYQQTPGQGLQFLFEYFSETQRNKGNFPGRFSGRQFSNSRSEMNVSTLELGDSALYLCASSFGGGSSSTDTQYFGPGTRLTVL.

In nucleotides, the CDR3 is TGTGCCAGCAGTGTACTAGCGGGAGCCGACACCGGGGAGCTGTTTTTT. As protein: CASSVLAGADTGELFF. The chain carries TRBV6-4 and TRBJ2-2; 11 positions match TRBD2. The CDR3 totals 16 residues. The junction had 4 bases not matched to a gene; V was cut back by 4 bases and J by 3 bases. Germline-derived CDR1 and CDR2 are MRHNA and SNTAGT.